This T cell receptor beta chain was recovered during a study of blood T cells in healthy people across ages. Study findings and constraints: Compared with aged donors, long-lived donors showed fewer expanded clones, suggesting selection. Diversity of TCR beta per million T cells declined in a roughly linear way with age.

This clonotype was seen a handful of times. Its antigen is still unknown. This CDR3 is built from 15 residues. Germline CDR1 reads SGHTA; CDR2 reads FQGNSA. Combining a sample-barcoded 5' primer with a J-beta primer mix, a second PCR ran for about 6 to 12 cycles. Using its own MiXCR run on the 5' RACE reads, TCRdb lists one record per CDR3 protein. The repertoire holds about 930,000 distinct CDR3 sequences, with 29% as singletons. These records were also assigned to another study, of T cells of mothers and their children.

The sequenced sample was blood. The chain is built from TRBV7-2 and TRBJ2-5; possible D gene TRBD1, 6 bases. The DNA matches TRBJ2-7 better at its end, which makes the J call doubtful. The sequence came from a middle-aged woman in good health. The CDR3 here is CASSPQGTTTYEQYF. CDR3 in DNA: TGTGCCAGCAGCCCCCAGGGGACAACCACCTACGAGCAGTACTTC.